This T cell receptor beta chain comes out of a study of identical twins. Whole-study findings and limits: Zero-insertion results could be subject to partial confounding by invariant MAIT and iNKT cells. Conclusions rested on cross-sectional statistics rather than following the same donors.

This CDR3 has 12 residues. For this clonotype: What it binds is not known.

No donor was unhealthy or non-Caucasian. MiXCR was run by TCRdb on the 5' RACE reads, yielding one entry per CDR3 protein. The table shows 1.5 million or so distinct CDR3 sequences, with roughly 35% occurring only once. V usage is TRBV21-1 and J usage is TRBJ2-5; the table's D call, TRBD1, was not checked against the DNA. The end of the DNA is better explained by TRBJ2-7, so the J call may be wrong. TRBV21-1 is listed as a pseudogene. Sequencing was carried out using cord blood. The TCR originated in a newborn girl in good health. In DNA form, the CDR3 reads TGTGCCAGCGGACAGGGGGCGCACGAGCAGTACTTC. Its protein is CASGQGAHEQYF.